The 3 T cell receptor beta chains presented below share a single source sample, sequenced in a study of beta chain features in type 1 diabetes. No antigen is known for these receptors. General study points: TCRB CDR3 length was moderately but significantly reduced in all four CD4+ subsets of Type 1 diabetes patients.

Every isolated RNA sample was fully reverse transcribed, so sequencing captured expressed TCRB transcripts. TCRdb keeps only in-frame clones here, not all; method: immunoSEQ multiplex PCR. The repertoire has hundreds of thousands of clones, 14% of them found once; the top ten carry 0.017%. Material for sequencing was naive CD4+ T cells from blood. The receptors here all came from a man in his thirties or forties with type 1 diabetes.

This clone was seen a few times. In DNA form, the CDR3 reads TGTGCCAGCTCCGCGGGGACAGGGGGCTTCGAGCAGTACTTC. This encodes CASSAGTGGFEQYF. The V gene is TRBV18, the J gene TRBJ2-7; 12 positions agree with TRBD1. The CDR3 loop spans 14 amino acids. V dropped 6 bases and J dropped 6; count of bases not matched to a gene: 6. CDR1 and CDR2 from the germline V gene are KGHSH and LQKENI.

This clone was observed a handful of times. CDR3 residues: CSVEVDSNEQYF. DNA of the CDR3: TGCAGCGTTGAAGTGGACAGCAACGAGCAGTACTTC. V is TRBV29-1 and J is TRBJ2-7, with a possible D match to TRBD1 (6 bases). V shed 1 base and J shed 5 bases, with 9 bases lying between them. This CDR3 is 12 amino acids long. Germline V lookup: CDR1 SQVTM, CDR2 ANQGSEA.

This sequence joins TRBV30 and TRBJ1-2; D might be TRBD1 (6 bases). Per the germline V gene, CDR1 is GTSNPN and CDR2 is SVGIG (reference sequence). With 2 bases removed from V and 2 bases from J, the gap between germline ends came to 12 bases. CDR3 size: 14 residues. The CDR3 region is CAWSRGQRNYGYTF. In DNA form, the CDR3 reads TGTGCCTGGAGTCGAGGACAGAGAAACTATGGCTACACCTTC.